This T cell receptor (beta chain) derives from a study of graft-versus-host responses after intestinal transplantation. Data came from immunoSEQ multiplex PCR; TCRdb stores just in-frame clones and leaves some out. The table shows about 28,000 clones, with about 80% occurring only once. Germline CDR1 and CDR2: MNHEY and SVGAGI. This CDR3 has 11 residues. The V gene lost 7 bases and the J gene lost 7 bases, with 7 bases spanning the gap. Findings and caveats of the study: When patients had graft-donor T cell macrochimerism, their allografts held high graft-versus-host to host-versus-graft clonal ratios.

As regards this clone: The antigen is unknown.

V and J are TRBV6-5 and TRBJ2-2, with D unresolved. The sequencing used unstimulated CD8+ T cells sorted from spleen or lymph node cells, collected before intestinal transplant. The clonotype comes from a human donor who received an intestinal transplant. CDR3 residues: CASISHGELFF. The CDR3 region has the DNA TGTGCCAGCATCAGTCACGGGGAGCTGTTTTTT.